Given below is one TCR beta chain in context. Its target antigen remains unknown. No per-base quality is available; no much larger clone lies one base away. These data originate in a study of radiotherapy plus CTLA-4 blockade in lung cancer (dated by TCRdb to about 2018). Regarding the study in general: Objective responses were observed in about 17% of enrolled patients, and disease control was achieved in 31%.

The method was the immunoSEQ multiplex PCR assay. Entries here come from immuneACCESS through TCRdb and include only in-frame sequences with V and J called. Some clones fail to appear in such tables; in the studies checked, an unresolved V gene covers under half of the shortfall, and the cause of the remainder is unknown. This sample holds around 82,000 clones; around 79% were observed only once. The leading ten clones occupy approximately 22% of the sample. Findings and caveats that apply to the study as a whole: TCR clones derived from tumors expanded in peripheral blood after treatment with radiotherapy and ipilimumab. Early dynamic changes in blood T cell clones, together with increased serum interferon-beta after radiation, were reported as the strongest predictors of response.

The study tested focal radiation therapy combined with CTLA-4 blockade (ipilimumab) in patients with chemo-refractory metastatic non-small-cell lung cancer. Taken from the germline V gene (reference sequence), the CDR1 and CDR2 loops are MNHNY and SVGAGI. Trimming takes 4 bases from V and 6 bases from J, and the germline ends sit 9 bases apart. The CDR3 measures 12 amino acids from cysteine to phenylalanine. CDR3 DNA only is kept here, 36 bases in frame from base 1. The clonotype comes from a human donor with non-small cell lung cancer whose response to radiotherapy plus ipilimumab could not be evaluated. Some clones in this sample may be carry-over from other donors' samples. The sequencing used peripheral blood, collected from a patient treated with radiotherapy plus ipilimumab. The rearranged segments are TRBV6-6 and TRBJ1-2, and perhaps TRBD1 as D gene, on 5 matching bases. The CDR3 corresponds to CASSSQGNGYTF. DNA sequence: TGTGCCAGCAGTTCGCAGGGAAATGGCTACACCTTC.